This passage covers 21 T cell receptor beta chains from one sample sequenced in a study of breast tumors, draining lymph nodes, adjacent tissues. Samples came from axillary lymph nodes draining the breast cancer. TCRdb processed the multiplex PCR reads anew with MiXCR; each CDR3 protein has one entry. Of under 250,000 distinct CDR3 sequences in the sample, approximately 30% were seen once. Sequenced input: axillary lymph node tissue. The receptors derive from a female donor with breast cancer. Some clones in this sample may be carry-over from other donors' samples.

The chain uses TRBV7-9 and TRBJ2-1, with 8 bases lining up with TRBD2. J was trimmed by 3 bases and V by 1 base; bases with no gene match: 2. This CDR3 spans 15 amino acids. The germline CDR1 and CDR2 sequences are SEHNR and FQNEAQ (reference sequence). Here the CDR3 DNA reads TGTGCCAGCAGCTTAGGGACTAGCCTCTACAATGAGCAGTTCTTC. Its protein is CASSLGTSLYNEQFF.

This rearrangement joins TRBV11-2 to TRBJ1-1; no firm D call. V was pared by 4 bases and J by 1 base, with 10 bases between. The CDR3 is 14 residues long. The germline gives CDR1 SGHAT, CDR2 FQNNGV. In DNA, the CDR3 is TGTGCCAGCAGCTCCGCAGGCGGGAACACTGAAGCTTTCTTT. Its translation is CASSSAGGNTEAFF.

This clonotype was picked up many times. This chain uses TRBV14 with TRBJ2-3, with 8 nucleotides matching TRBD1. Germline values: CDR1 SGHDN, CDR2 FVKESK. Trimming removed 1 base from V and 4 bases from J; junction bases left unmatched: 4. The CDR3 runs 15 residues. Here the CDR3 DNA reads TGTGCCAGCAGCCAAGGGGACAGGATCTCAGATACGCAGTATTTT. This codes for CASSQGDRISDTQYF.

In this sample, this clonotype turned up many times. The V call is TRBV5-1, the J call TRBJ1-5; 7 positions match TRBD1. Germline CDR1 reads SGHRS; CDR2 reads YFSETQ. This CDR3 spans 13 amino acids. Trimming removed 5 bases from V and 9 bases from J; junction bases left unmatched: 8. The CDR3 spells CASSTGEGRPQHF. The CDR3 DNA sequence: TGCGCCAGCAGTACAGGGGAGGGGAGGCCCCAGCATTTT.

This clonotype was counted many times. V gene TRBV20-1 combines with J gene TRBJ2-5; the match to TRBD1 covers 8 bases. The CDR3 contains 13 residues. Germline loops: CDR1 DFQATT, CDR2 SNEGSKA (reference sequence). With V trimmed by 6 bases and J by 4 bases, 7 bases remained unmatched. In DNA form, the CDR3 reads TGCAGTGCCCTTGGACAGGGACGAGAGACCCAGTACTTC. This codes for CSALGQGRETQYF.

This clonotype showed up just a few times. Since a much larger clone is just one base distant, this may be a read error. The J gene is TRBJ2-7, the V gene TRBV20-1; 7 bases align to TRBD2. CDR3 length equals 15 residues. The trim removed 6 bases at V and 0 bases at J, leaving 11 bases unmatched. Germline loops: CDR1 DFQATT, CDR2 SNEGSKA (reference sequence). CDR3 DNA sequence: TGCAGTGCCCTGGAGGCGGGAGAGCACTCCTACGAGCAGTACTTC. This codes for CSALEAGEHSYEQYF.

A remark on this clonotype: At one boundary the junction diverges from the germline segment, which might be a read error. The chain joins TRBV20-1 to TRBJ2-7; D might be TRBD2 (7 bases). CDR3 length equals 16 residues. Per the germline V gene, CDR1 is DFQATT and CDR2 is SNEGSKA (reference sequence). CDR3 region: CSARGGDSGLPYEQYF. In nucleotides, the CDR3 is TGCAGTGCCAGAGGGGGGGATAGCGGGCTACCCTACGAGCAGTACTTC.

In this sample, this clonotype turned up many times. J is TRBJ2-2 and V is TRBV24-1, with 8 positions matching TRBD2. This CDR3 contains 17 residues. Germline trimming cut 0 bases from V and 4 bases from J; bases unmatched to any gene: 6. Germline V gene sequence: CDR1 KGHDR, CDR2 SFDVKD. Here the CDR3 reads CATSDLPRGRSTGELFF. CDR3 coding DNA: TGTGCCACCAGTGATTTGCCCCGCGGGAGGAGCACCGGGGAGCTGTTTTTT.

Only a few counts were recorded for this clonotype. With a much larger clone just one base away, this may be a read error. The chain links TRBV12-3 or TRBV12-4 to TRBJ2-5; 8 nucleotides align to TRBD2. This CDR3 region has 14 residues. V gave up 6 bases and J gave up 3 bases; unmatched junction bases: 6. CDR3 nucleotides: TGTGCCAGCAGCGACGCCGGGGGGGAAGAGACCCAGTACTTC. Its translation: CASSDAGGEETQYF.

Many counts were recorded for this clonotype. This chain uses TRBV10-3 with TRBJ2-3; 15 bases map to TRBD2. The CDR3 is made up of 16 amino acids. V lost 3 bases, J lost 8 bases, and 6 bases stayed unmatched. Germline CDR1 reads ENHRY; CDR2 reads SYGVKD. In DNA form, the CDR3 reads TGTGCCATCAGTGAATTGGGACTAGCGGGGGGTCCTACGCAGTATTTT. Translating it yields CAISELGLAGGPTQYF.

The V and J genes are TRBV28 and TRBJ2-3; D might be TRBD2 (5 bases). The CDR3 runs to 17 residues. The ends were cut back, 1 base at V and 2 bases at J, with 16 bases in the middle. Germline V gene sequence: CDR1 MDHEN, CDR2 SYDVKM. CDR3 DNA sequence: TGTGCCAGCAGTTTATCGGACTCTCCCGGGATCACAGATACGCAGTATTTT. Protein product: CASSLSDSPGITDTQYF.

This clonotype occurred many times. The CDR3 here is CASSQALTGDNSPLHF. The CDR3 DNA follows: TGCGCCAGCAGCCAAGCGTTGACGGGTGACAATTCACCCCTCCACTTT. The rearrangement links TRBV4-1 to TRBJ1-6, with D unclear. The CDR3 totals 16 residues. V lost 1 base, J lost 7 bases, and 14 bases lay in between. Germline V gene sequence: CDR1 MGHRA, CDR2 YSYEKL.

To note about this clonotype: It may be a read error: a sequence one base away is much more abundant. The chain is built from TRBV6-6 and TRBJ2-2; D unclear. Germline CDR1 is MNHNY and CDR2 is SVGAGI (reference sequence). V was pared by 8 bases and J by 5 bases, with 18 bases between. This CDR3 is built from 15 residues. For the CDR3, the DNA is TGTGCCAGCGAAGTTACTGGAGTTTTGACCGGGGAGCTGTTTTTT. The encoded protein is CASEVTGVLTGELFF.

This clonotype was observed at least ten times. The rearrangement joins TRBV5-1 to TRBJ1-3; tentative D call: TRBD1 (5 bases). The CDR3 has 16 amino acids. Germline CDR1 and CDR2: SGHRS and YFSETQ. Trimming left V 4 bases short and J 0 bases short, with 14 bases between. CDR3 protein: CASSIDSSHSGNTIYF. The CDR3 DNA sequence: TGCGCCAGCAGCATAGACAGTTCCCACTCTGGAAACACCATATATTTT.

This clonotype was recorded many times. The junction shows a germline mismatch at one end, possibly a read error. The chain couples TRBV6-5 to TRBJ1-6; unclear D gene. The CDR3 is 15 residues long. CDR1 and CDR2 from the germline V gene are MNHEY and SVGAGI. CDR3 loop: CAGSYSGSLNSPLHF. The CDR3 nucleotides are TGTGCCGGCAGTTACTCTGGGTCGTTAAATTCACCCCTCCACTTT.

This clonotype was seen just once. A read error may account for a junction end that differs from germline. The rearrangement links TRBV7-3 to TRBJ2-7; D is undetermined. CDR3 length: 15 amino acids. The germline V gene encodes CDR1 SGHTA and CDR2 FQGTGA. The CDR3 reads CASSLGVRKAYEQHF. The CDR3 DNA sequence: TGTGCCAGCAGCTTAGGGGTGAGGAAGGCCTACGAGCAGCACTTC.

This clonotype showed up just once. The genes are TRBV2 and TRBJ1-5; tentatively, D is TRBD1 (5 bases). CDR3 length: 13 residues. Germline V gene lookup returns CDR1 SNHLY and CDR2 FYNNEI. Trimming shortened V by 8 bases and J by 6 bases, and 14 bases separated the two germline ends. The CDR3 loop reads CASGWGTSQPQHF. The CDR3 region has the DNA TGTGCCAGCGGGTGGGGGACCTCTCAGCCCCAGCATTTT. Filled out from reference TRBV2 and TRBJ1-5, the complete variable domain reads EPEVTQTPSHQVTQMGQEVILRCVPISNHLYFYWYRQILGQKVEFLVSFYNNEISEKSEIFDDQFSVERPDGSNFTLKIRSTKLEDSAMYFCASGWGTSQPQHFGDGTRLSIL.

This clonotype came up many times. The CDR3 reads CASSKQTGRKETQYF. CDR3 DNA sequence: TGCGCCAGCAGCAAACAGACAGGGCGAAAAGAGACCCAGTACTTC. The V call is TRBV5-1, the J call TRBJ2-5; 7 bases map to TRBD1. The V segment lost 4 bases and the J segment 3 bases; nucleotides outside the gene matches: 9. The CDR3 has 15 amino acids. Germline V gives CDR1 SGHRS, CDR2 YFSETQ.

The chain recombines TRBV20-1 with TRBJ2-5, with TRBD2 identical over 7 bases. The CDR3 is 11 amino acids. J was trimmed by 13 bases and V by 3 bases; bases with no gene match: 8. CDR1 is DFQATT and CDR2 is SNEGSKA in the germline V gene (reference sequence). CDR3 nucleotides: TGCAGTGCTAGCAAGGGAGGGATAAGGTACTTC. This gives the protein CSASKGGIRYF.

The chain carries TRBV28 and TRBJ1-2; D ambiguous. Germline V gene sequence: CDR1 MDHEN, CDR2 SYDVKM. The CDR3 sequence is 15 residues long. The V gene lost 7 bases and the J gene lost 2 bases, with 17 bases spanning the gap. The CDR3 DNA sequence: TGTGCCAGCATTTCGTTCAGTGGGTCGAACTATGGCTACACCTTC. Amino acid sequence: CASISFSGSNYGYTF.

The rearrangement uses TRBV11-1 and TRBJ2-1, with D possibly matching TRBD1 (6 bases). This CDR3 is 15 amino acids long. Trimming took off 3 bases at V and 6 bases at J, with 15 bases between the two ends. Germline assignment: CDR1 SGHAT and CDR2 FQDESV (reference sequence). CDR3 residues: CASSLIQGFFNEQFF. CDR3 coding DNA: TGTGCCAGCAGCTTGATACAGGGTTTTTTCAATGAGCAGTTCTTC.